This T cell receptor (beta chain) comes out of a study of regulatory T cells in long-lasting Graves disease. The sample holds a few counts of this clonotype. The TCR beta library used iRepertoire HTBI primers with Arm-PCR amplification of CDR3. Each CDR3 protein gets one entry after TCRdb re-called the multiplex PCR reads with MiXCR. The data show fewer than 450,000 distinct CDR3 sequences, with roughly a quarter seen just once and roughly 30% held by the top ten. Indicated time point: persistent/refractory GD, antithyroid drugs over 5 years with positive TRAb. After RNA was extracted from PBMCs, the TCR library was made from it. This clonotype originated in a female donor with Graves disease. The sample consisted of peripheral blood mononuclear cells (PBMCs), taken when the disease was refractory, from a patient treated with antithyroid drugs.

The CDR3 is CASSPRVAGSDEQYF. The CDR3 nucleotides are TGTGCCAGTAGCCCAAGGGTCGCGGGGTCCGACGAGCAGTACTTC. The gene calls are TRBV19 and TRBJ2-7, with D possibly TRBD2 on 6 matching bases. This CDR3 is built from 15 residues. Looked up from germline, CDR1 is LNHDA and CDR2 is SQIVND (reference sequence). Trimming shortened V by 6 bases and J by 5 bases, and 20 bases separated the two germline ends.